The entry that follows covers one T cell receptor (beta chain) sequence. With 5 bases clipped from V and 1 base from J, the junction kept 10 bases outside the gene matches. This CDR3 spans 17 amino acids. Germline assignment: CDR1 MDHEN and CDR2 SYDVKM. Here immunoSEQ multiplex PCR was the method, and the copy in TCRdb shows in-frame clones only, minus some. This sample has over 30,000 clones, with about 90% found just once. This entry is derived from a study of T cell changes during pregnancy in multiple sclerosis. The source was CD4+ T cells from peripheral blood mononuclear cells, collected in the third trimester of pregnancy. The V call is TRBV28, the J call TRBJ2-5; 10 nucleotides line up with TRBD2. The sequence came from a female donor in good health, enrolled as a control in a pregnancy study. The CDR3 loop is CASSPGGSGGTQETQYF. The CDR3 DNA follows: TGTGCCAGCAGTCCAGGTGGTAGCGGGGGGACCCAAGAGACCCAGTACTTC.